This is a list of T cell receptor beta chains from one sample in a study of T-cell reconstitution after alpha-beta-depleted transplantation in children. TCRdb redid the calling of the PCR reads with MiXCR, one entry per CDR3 protein. Seen here are some 600,000 distinct CDR3 sequences, roughly 13% observed once, and the top ten hold about 2.2%. Material: PBMCs, mostly from graft donor cells, obtained 360 days after TCRalphabeta/CD19-depleted stem cell transplant. The receptor source for this set is a male patient younger than 18 who had a stem cell transplant for acute myeloid leukemia, so the T cells may come from the graft donor. Both conserved end residues are part of each CDR3. Each record gives: D gene, J gene, V gene, clone size, CDR3 protein, CDR3 DNA. The D gene is left open where the match is weak. Some rows have no size entry. The others give once, few or many, or a class for an expanded clone.

-	TRBJ2-2	TRBV7-9	-	CASTWTSNTGELFF	TGTGCCAGCACCTGGACATCGAACACCGGGGAGCTGTTTTTT
-	TRBJ2-3	TRBV28	many	CASSPPQKQGPDTQYF	TGTGCCAGCAGTCCCCCCCAGAAACAGGGCCCAGATACGCAGTATTTT
TRBD2	TRBJ2-1	TRBV27	-	CASSSRTTSGDQPNYNEQFF	TGTGCCAGCAGTTCCCGGACCACTAGCGGGGACCAGCCCAACTACAATGAGCAGTTCTTC
TRBD2	TRBJ2-1	TRBV7-3	many	CASSPETSAYNEQFF	TGTGCCAGCAGCCCGGAGACTAGCGCGTACAATGAGCAGTTCTTC
-	TRBJ2-7	TRBV20-1	-	CSVITPGTTYEQYF	TGCAGTGTCATTACACCGGGAACCACCTACGAGCAGTACTTC
-	TRBJ2-5	TRBV20-1	few	CSARDRAPQGGKKGETQYF	TGCAGTGCTAGAGATAGGGCTCCTCAGGGGGGTAAAAAGGGAGAGACCCAGTACTTC
TRBD2	TRBJ2-7	TRBV5-1	few	CASSMVGSAGGREQYF	TGCGCCAGCAGCATGGTCGGCTCTGCGGGAGGGCGAGAGCAGTACTTC
-	TRBJ2-7	TRBV27	-	CASSLSKVNYEQYF	TGTGCCAGCAGTTTATCGAAGGTTAACTACGAGCAGTACTTC
-	TRBJ2-3	TRBV7-9	many	CASSSADTQYF	TGTGCCAGCAGCAGTGCAGATACGCAGTATTTT
-	TRBJ2-1	TRBV4-3	few	CASSQDRRRQFF	TGCGCCAGCAGCCAAGATCGGCGGCGGCAGTTCTTC
-	TRBJ2-1	TRBV6-5	few	CASSYRLVIGEQFF	TGTGCCAGCAGTTATCGACTAGTCATCGGGGAGCAGTTCTTC
TRBD1	TRBJ2-7	TRBV12-3/TRBV12-4	-	CASVQGAVPYEQYF	TGTGCCAGCGTACAGGGGGCGGTTCCCTACGAGCAGTACTTC
-	TRBJ1-2	TRBV5-1	-	CASSLFTLNYGYTF	TGCGCCAGCAGCTTGTTTACCCTAAACTATGGCTACACCTTC
TRBD1	TRBJ1-4	TRBV28	-	CASSSRQGGEKLFF	TGTGCCAGCAGTTCCAGACAGGGTGGGGAAAAACTGTTTTTT
TRBD2	TRBJ2-1	TRBV28	few	CASSLPDGGYTPGGNEQFF	TGTGCCAGCAGTTTACCAGACGGCGGATATACGCCGGGAGGGAATGAGCAGTTCTTC
-	TRBJ2-1	TRBV12-3/TRBV12-4	-	CASSPLLANNEQFF	TGTGCCAGCAGTCCCCTTCTAGCGAACAATGAGCAGTTCTTC
TRBD1	TRBJ1-1	TRBV6-5	few	CASSWTGGIEAFF	TGTGCCAGCAGTTGGACAGGTGGGATTGAAGCTTTCTTT
-	TRBJ2-3	TRBV29-1	many	CSVGIGGNADTQYF	TGCAGCGTGGGTATAGGGGGGAACGCAGATACGCAGTATTTT
TRBD2	TRBJ2-7	TRBV30	-	CAWIGTSLPYEQYF	TGTGCCTGGATCGGGACTAGTCTACCCTACGAGCAGTACTTC
-	TRBJ2-6	TRBV6-2/TRBV6-3	few	CASRNPGANVLTF	TGTGCCAGCCGTAACCCTGGGGCCAACGTCCTGACTTTC
TRBD1	TRBJ2-7	TRBV5-1	-	CASSPTGTVSYEQYF	TGCGCCAGCAGCCCTACCGGGACAGTCTCCTACGAGCAGTACTTC
-	TRBJ1-5	TRBV7-2	-	CASSLVPGHPSNQPQHF	TGTGCCAGCAGCTTAGTCCCGGGACACCCTAGCAATCAGCCCCAGCATTTT
-	TRBJ1-5	TRBV28	few	CASGVQVISNQPQHF	TGTGCCAGCGGGGTGCAGGTTATTAGCAATCAGCCCCAGCATTTT
TRBD1	TRBJ2-6	TRBV4-3	-	CASRSLGQGATNVLTF	TGCGCCAGCAGGAGTTTGGGACAGGGGGCCACCAACGTCCTGACTTTC
-	TRBJ1-2	TRBV28	many	CASSFDSYGYTF	TGTGCCAGCAGTTTTGACAGCTATGGCTACACCTTC
-	TRBJ1-5	TRBV7-9	few	CASSLGSPNQPQHF	TGTGCCAGCAGCTTAGGCAGCCCCAATCAGCCCCAGCATTTT
-	TRBJ2-3	TRBV20-1	many	CSASAVSRASADSTDTQYF	TGCAGTGCTAGTGCGGTTAGTCGGGCTAGCGCCGACTCCACAGATACGCAGTATTTT
-	TRBJ1-5	TRBV7-9	many	CASSLGAGFDNQPQHF	TGTGCCAGCAGCTTAGGCGCGGGGTTTGACAATCAGCCCCAGCATTTT
-	TRBJ2-1	TRBV29-1	few	CSVGGTSSSYNEQFF	TGCAGCGTTGGAGGGACCTCTTCCTCCTACAATGAGCAGTTCTTC
TRBD2	TRBJ2-1	TRBV29-1	few	CSVSGTSGGYNEQFF	TGCAGCGTTTCCGGGACTAGCGGGGGATACAATGAGCAGTTCTTC
-	TRBJ2-3	TRBV7-9	-	CASSLYQTRLEDTQYF	TGTGCCAGCAGCTTATATCAAACCCGACTGGAAGATACGCAGTATTTT
TRBD2	TRBJ2-1	TRBV9	few	CASSVHRTSGNNEQFF	TGTGCCAGCAGCGTTCACAGGACTAGCGGGAACAATGAGCAGTTCTTC
-	TRBJ2-7	TRBV5-1	many	CASSFWRGTTYEQYF	TGCGCCAGCAGCTTCTGGAGAGGGACGACCTACGAGCAGTACTTC
-	TRBJ2-1	TRBV11-2	many	CASSLVPGRVNEQFF	TGTGCCAGCAGCTTAGTCCCAGGGCGGGTCAATGAGCAGTTCTTC
-	TRBJ2-3	TRBV28	few	CASSLGFVGRDTQYF	TGTGCCAGCAGCCTAGGATTTGTGGGGAGAGATACGCAGTATTTT
TRBD2	TRBJ2-3	TRBV29-1	many	CSVEDELAGGPRTDTQYF	TGCAGCGTTGAAGACGAACTAGCGGGAGGGCCCCGCACAGATACGCAGTATTTT
-	TRBJ2-7	TRBV20-1	many	CSAKGEPASSYEQYF	TGCAGTGCTAAGGGTGAACCCGCAAGCTCCTACGAGCAGTACTTC
-	TRBJ2-3	TRBV9	many	CASSPDAADTQYF	TGTGCCAGCAGCCCGGACGCAGCCGATACGCAGTATTTT
TRBD1	TRBJ1-2	TRBV9	few	CASSVGPRQGGTYTF	TGTGCCAGCAGCGTAGGTCCGAGACAGGGTGGAACTTACACCTTC
TRBD1	TRBJ2-6	TRBV4-3	few	CASSQSPTGDGANVLTF	TGCGCCAGCAGCCAATCTCCCACAGGGGATGGGGCCAACGTCCTGACTTTC
-	TRBJ2-7	TRBV28	many	CASSLSAVLTYEQYF	TGTGCCAGCAGTCTCTCGGCGGTTTTAACCTACGAGCAGTACTTC
-	TRBJ2-7	TRBV7-6	once	CASSLTSGYYEQYF	TGTGCCAGCAGCTTGACCAGCGGTTACTACGAGCAGTACTTC
-	TRBJ2-1	TRBV11-1	few	CASGSPSNEQFF	TGTGCCAGCGGGAGTCCCTCCAATGAGCAGTTCTTC
-	TRBJ2-7	TRBV6-1	few	CASSRGNLEYEQYF	TGTGCCAGCAGTCGGGGGAATCTCGAGTACGAGCAGTACTTC
-	TRBJ1-1	TRBV29-1	-	CSAVLQRGQILNAFF	TGCAGCGCTGTCCTCCAACGTGGGCAGATCCTGAATGCTTTCTTT
TRBD2	TRBJ2-1	TRBV6-4	-	CASSRVPRLAGQFEQFF	TGTGCCAGCAGTAGAGTCCCCCGACTAGCGGGACAGTTTGAGCAGTTCTTC